The next 8 T cell receptor beta chains were all read from a single sample in a study of T cell repertoires in cytomegalovirus infection. TCRdb re-called the reads with MiXCR, one entry per CDR3 protein. Among around 530,000 distinct CDR3 sequences listed, 15% to 20% were seen once. The sequencing sample was made of CD8+ T cells from PBMCs. These receptors came from a human donor in good health (CMV status not recorded). Some clones in this sample may be carry-over from other donors' samples.

This clonotype has at least ten counts. The chain combines TRBV5-5 with TRBJ2-3; no firm D call. CDR3 length: 14 residues. V was pared by 2 bases and J by 2 bases, with 9 bases between. Looked up from germline, CDR1 is SGHKS and CDR2 is YYEKEE (reference sequence). The CDR3 DNA sequence: TGTGCCAGCAGCTTTGGGGATTACACAGATACGCAGTATTTT. Amino acids: CASSFGDYTDTQYF.

This clonotype was counted many times. The genes are TRBV12-3 or TRBV12-4 and TRBJ1-2; D is ambiguous. The CDR3 spans 17 residues. The germline V and J ends were trimmed by 0 bases and 3 bases, with 17 bases remaining between them. CDR3 in amino acids: CASSLALTDALDYGYTF. CDR3 nucleotides: TGTGCCAGCAGTTTAGCGCTAACAGATGCCTTGGACTATGGCTACACCTTC.

There are a few counts of this clonotype. The genes are TRBV3-1 and TRBJ2-7; 9 bases match TRBD2. Per the germline V gene, CDR1 is LGHDT and CDR2 is YNNKEL (reference sequence). J lost 2 bases, V lost 4 bases, and 9 bases had no gene match. The CDR3 spans 16 residues. The CDR3 sequence is CASSPRGVAGAYEQYF. CDR3 nucleotides: TGTGCCAGCAGCCCCCGTGGGGTAGCGGGGGCCTACGAGCAGTACTTC.

The chain links TRBV10-3 to TRBJ2-1, with 9 positions matching TRBD2. Per the germline V gene, CDR1 is ENHRY and CDR2 is SYGVKD. Trimming at V came to 6 bases and at J to 1 base, leaving 10 bases not matched to a gene. The CDR3 loop spans 17 amino acids. The CDR3 bases are TGTGCCATCAGCAGGTCGGTGGCGGGAGGGTCCTACAATGAGCAGTTCTTC. Translating it yields CAISRSVAGGSYNEQFF.

This chain joins TRBV11-2 and TRBJ2-1; 7 nucleotides align to TRBD1. The CDR3 loop spans 13 amino acids. The V gene end was trimmed by 6 bases and the J gene end by 9 bases; junction bases not matched to a gene: 8. Germline V gives CDR1 SGHAT, CDR2 FQNNGV. DNA of the CDR3: TGTGCCAGCAGTCCCGACAGGGCCGCTGAGCAGTTCTTC. Translation: CASSPDRAAEQFF.

This clonotype was counted a single time. This chain connects TRBV9 to TRBJ1-3; D is possibly TRBD1 (6 bases). The ends were cut back, 1 base at V and 4 bases at J, with 9 bases in the middle. CDR3 length: 14 residues. The germline gives CDR1 SGDLS, CDR2 YYNGEE. The CDR3 loop is CASSVTQGGNTIYF. CDR3 DNA sequence: TGTGCCAGCAGCGTAACCCAGGGGGGAAACACCATATATTTT.

The chain has TRBV9 and TRBJ2-5; 12 positions agree with TRBD2. Per the germline V gene, CDR1 is SGDLS and CDR2 is YYNGEE. This CDR3 has 18 residues. V gave up 3 bases and J gave up 2 bases; unmatched junction bases: 11. The CDR3 region has the DNA TGTGCCAGCAGCGACTCTAAATCTAGCGGGGGGGGACAAGAGACCCAGTACTTC. This encodes CASSDSKSSGGGQETQYF.

This clonotype was seen repeatedly, ten times or more. This rearrangement joins TRBV7-9 to TRBJ1-1, with D hard to call. The V gene lost 6 bases and the J gene lost 4 bases, with 18 bases spanning the gap. This CDR3 comprises 15 residues. Looked up from germline, CDR1 is SEHNR and CDR2 is FQNEAQ (reference sequence). CDR3 coding DNA: TGTGCCAGCAGAGGTGGGAACCGTCTGATCACTGAAGCTTTCTTT. The encoded protein is CASRGGNRLITEAFF.